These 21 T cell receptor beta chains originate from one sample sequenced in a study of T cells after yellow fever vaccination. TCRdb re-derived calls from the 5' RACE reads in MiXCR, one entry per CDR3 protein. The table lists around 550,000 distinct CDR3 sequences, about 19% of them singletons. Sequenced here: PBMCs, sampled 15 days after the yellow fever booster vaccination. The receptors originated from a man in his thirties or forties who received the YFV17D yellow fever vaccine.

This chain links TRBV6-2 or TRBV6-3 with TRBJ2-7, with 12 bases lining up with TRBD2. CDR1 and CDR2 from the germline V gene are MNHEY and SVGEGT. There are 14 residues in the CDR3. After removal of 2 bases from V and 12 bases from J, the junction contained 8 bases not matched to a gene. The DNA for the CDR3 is TGTGCCAGCAGTTACCGGGGACTAGCGGGTGCCGGGTACTTC. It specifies CASSYRGLAGAGYF.

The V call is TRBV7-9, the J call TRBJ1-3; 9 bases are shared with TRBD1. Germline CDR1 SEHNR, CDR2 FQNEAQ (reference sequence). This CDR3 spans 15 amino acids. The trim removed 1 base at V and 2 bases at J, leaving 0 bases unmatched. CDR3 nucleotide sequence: TGTGCCAGCAGCTTAGGACAGGGGGCTGGAAACACCATATATTTT. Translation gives CASSLGQGAGNTIYF.

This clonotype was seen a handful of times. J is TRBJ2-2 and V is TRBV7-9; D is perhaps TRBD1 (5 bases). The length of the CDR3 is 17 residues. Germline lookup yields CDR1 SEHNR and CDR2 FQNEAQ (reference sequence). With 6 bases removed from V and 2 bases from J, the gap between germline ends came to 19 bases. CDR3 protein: CASRRFMGHSNTGELFF. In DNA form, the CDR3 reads TGTGCCAGCAGGCGGTTTATGGGGCATAGCAACACCGGGGAGCTGTTTTTT.

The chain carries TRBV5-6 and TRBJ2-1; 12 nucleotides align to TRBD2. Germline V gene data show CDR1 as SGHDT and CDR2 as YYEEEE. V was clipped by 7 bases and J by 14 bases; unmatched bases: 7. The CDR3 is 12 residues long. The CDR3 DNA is TGTGCCAGCCTTCTAGCGGGAGGGCCGGAGTTCTTC. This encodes CASLLAGGPEFF. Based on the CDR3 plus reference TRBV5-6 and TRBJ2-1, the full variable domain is DAGVTQSPTHLIKTRGQQVTLRCSPKSGHDTVSWYQQALGQGPQFIFQYYEEEERQRGNFPDRFSGHQFPNYSSELNVNALLLGDSALYLCASLLAGGPEFFGPGTRLTVL.

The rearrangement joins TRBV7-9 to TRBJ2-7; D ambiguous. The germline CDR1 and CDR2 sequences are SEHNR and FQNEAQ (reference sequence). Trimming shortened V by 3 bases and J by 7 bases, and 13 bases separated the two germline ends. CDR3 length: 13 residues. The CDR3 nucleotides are TGTGCCAGCAGCTTCAGAACCCTACAGGAGCAGTACTTC. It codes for CASSFRTLQEQYF.

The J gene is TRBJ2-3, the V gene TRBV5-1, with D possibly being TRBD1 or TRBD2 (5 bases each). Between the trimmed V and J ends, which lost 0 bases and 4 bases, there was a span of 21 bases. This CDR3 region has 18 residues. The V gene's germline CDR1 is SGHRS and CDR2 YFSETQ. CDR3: CASSLGTGKGSFADTQYF. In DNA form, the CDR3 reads TGCGCCAGCAGCTTGGGGACGGGGAAGGGGAGTTTCGCAGATACGCAGTATTTT.

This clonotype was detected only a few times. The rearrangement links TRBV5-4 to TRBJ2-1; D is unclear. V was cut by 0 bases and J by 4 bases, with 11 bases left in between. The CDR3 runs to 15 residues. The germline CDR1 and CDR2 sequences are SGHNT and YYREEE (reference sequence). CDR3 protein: CASSLDLLGYNEQFF. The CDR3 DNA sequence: TGTGCCAGCAGCTTGGATCTCCTGGGGTACAATGAGCAGTTCTTC.

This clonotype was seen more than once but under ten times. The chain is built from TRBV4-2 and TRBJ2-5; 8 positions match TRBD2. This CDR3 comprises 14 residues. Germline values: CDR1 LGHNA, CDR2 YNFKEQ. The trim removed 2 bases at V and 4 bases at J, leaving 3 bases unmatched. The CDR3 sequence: CASSQIGGGETQYF. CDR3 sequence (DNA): TGTGCCAGCAGCCAAATCGGGGGGGGAGAGACCCAGTACTTC.

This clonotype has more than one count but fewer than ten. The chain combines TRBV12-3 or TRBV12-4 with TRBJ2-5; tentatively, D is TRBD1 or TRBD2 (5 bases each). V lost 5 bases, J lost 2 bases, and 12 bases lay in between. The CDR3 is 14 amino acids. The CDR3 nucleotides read TGTGCCAGCAGTCCTCGGGACGGACAAGAGACCCAGTACTTC. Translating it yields CASSPRDGQETQYF.

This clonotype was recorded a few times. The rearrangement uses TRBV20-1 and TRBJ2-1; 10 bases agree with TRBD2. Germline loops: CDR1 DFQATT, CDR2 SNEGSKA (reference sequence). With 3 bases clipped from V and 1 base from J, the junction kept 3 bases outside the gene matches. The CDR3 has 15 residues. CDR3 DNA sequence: TGCAGTGCTAGGATTAGCGGGAGGTCCTACAATGAGCAGTTCTTC. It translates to CSARISGRSYNEQFF.

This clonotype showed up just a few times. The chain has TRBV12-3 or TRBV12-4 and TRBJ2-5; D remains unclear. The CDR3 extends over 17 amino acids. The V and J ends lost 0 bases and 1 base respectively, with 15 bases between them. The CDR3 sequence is CASSLAGPGSVQETQYF. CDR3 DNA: TGTGCCAGCAGTTTAGCCGGCCCGGGCTCGGTCCAAGAGACCCAGTACTTC.

The DNA of the CDR3 is TGTGCCAGCAGCTTAGCCCTAGCGAAGCAGTTCTTC. Protein sequence: CASSLALAKQFF. V and J are TRBV7-2 and TRBJ2-1, with TRBD2 as a possible D gene (6 bases). Between the trimmed V and J ends, which lost 0 bases and 11 bases, there was a span of 8 bases. The CDR3 runs to 12 residues. Per the germline V gene, CDR1 is SGHTA and CDR2 is FQGNSA.

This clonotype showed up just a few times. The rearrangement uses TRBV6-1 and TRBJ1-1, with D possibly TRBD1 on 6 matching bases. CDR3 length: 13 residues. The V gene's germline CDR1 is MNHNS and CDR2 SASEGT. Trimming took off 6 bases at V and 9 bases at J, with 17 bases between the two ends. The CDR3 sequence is CASSRGMGAQAFF. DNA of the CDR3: TGTGCCAGCAGCCGTGGTATGGGGGCGCAAGCTTTCTTT.

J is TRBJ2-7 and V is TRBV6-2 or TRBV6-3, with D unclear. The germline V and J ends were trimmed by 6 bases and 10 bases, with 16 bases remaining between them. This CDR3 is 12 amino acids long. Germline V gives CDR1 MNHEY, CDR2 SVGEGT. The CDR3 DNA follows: TGTGCCAGCAGCCTCGGACCTTCCGGACAGTACTTC. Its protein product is CASSLGPSGQYF.

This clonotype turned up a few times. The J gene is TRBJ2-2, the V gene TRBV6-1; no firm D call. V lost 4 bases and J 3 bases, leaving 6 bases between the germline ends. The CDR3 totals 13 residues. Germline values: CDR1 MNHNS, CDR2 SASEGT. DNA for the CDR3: TGTGCCAGCAGTGGGACCCACACCGGGGAGCTGTTTTTT. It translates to CASSGTHTGELFF.

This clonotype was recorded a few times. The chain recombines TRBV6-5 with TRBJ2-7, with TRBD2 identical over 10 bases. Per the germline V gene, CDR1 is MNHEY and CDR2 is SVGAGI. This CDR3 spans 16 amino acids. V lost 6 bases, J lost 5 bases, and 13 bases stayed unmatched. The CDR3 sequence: CASSFPSPSGSHEQYF. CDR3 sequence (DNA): TGTGCCAGCAGCTTCCCCTCCCCTAGCGGGAGCCACGAGCAGTACTTC.

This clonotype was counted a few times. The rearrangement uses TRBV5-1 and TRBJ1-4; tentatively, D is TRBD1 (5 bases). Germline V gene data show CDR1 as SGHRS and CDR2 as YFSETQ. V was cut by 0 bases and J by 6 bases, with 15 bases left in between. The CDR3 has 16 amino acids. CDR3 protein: CASSLEMWGRDEKLFF. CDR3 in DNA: TGCGCCAGCAGCTTGGAGATGTGGGGGAGGGATGAAAAACTGTTTTTT.

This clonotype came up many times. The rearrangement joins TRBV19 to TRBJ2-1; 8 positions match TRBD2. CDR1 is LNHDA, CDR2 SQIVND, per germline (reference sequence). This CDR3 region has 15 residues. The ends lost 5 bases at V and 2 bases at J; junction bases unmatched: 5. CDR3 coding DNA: TGTGCCAGTAGTGGCGGGGGGACCACCTACAATGAGCAGTTCTTC. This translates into CASSGGGTTYNEQFF. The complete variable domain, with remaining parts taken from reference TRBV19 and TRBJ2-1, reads DGGITQSPKYLFRKEGQNVTLSCEQNLNHDAMYWYRQDPGQGLRLIYYSQIVNDFQKGDIAEGYSVSREKKESFPLTVTSAQKNPTAFYLCASSGGGTTYNEQFFGPGTRLTVL.

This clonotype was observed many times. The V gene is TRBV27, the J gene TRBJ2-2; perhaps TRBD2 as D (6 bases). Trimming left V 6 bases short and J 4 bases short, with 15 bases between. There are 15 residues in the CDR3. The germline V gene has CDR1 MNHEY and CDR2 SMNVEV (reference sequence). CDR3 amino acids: CASSPAGRGTGELFF. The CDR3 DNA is TGTGCCAGCAGCCCCGCGGGGCGCGGCACCGGGGAGCTGTTTTTT.

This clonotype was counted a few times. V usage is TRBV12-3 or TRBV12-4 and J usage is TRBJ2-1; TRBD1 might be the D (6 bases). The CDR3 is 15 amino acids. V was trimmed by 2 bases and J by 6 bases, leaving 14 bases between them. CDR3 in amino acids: CASSLSQGLSNEQFF. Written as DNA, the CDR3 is TGTGCCAGCAGTTTAAGCCAGGGGCTCAGCAATGAGCAGTTCTTC.

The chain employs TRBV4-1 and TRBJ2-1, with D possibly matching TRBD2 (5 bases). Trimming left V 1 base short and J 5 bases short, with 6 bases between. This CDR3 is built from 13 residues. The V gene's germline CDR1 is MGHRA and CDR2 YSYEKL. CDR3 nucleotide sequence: TGCGCCAGCAGCCAAGGGGGAGACAATGAGCAGTTCTTC. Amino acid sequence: CASSQGGDNEQFF.